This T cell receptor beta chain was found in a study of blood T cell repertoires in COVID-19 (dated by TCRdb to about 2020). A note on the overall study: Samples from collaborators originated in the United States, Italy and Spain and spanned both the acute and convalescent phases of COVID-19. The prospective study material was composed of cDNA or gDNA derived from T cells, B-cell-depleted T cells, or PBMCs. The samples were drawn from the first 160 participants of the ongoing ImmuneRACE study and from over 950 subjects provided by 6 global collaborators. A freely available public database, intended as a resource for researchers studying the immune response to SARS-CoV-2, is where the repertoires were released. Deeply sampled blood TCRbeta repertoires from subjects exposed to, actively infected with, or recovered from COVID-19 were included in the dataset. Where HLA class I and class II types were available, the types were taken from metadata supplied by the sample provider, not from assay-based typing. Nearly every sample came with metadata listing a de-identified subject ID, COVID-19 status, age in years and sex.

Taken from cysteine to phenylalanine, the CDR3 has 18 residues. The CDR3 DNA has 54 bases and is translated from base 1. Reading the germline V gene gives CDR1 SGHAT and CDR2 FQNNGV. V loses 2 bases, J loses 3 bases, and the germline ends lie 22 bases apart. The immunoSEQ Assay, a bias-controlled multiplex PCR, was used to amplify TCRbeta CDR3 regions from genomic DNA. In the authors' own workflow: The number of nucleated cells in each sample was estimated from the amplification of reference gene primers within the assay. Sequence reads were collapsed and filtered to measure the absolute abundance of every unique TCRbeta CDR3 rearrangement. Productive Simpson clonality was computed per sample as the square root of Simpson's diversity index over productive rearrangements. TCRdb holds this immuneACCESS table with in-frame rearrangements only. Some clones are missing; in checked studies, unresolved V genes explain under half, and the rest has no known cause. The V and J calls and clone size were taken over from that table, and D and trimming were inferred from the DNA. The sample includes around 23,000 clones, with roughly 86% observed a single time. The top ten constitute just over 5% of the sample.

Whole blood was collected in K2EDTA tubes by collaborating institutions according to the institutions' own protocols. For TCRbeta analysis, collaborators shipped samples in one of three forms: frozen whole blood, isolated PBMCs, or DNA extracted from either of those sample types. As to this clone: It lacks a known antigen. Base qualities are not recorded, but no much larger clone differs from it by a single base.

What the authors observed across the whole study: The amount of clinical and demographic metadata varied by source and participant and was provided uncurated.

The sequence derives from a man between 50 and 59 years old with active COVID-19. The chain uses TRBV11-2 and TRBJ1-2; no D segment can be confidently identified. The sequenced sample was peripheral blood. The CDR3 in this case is CASSLIGQDYSADYGYTF. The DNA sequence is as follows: TGTGCCAGCAGCTTAATAGGTCAGGATTACTCAGCTGACTATGGCTACACCTTC.